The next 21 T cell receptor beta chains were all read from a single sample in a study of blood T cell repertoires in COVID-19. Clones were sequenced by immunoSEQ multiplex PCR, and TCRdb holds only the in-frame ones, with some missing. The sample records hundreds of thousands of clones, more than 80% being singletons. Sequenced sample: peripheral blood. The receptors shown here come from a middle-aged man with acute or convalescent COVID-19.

CDR3 sequence reads: CASSALDTQYF. The CDR3 nucleotides read TGTGCCAGCAGCGCACTAGATACGCAGTATTTT. J is TRBJ2-3 and V is TRBV7-9, with D unresolved. V gave up 5 bases and J gave up 5 bases, with 5 bases separating them. The CDR3 length is 11 residues. CDR1 is SEHNR and CDR2 is FQNEAQ in the germline V gene (reference sequence).

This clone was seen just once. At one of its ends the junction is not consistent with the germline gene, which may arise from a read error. This chain's CDR3 is CASSLETGQKPVF. The CDR3 nucleotides are TGTGCCAGCAGCTTAGAGACGGGACAAAAGCCCGTTTTT. The chain joins TRBV7-2 to TRBJ1-4; tentatively, D is TRBD1 (6 bases). The CDR3 loop spans 13 amino acids. Germline V gene sequence: CDR1 SGHTA, CDR2 FQGNSA.

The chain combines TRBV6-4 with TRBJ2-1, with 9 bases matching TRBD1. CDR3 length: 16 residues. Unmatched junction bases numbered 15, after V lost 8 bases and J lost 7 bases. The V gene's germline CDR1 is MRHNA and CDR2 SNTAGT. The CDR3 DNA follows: TGTGCCAGCGATACCGGGACAGGGTATTCGAGGAATGAGCAGTTCTTC. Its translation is CASDTGTGYSRNEQFF.

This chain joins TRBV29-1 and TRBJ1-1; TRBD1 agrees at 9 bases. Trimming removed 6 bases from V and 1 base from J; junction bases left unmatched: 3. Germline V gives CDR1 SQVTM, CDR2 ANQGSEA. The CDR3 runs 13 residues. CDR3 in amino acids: CSVDRGSNTEAFF. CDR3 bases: TGCAGCGTGGACAGGGGCTCGAACACTGAAGCTTTCTTT. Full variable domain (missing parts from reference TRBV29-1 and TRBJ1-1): SAVISQKPSRDICQRGTSLTIQCQVDSQVTMMFWYRQQPGQSLTLIATANQGSEATYESGFVIDKFPISRPNLTFSTLTVSNMSPEDSSIYLCSVDRGSNTEAFFGQGTRLTVV.

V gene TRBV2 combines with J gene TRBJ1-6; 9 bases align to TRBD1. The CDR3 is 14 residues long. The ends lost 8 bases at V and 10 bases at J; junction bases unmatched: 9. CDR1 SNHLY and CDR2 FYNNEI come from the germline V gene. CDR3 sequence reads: CASGDRVPDSPLHF. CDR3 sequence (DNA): TGTGCCAGCGGGGACAGGGTACCGGACTCACCCCTCCACTTT.

CDR3 DNA: TGTGCCAGCAGCCAAGATTCTACGACTAGCGGGCGCTCAGATACGCAGTATTTT. It is translated as CASSQDSTTSGRSDTQYF. The chain employs TRBV3-1 (or the pseudogene TRBV3-2) and TRBJ2-3; 10 positions agree with TRBD2. Germline V gene sequence: CDR1 LGHDT, CDR2 YNNKEL (reference sequence). Trimming at V came to 0 bases and at J to 4 bases, leaving 10 bases not matched to a gene. This CDR3 has 18 residues.

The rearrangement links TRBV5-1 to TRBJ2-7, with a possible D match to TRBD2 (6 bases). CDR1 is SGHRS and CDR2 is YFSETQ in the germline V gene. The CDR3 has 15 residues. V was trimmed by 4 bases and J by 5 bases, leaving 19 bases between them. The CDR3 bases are TGCGCCAGCAGCCCGGAGGGCAGGGAGTTCGACGAGCAGTACTTC. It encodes CASSPEGREFDEQYF.

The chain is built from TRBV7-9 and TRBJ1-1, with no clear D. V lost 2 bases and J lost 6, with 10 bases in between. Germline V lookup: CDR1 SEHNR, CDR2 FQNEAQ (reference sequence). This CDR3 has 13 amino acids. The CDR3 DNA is TGTGCCAGCAGCTTATTGGCGGGTGCTGAAGCTTTCTTT. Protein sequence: CASSLLAGAEAFF.

CDR3 sequence: CASSPGATRDTEAFF. The CDR3 region has the DNA TGTGCCAGCTCACCGGGGGCGACGAGGGACACTGAAGCTTTCTTT. The rearrangement uses TRBV18 and TRBJ1-1, with D possibly TRBD1 on 6 matching bases. CDR3 size: 15 residues. V was cut by 3 bases and J by 3 bases, with 14 bases left in between. Germline V gene lookup returns CDR1 KGHSH and CDR2 LQKENI. The full variable domain, with the rest looked up from reference TRBV18 and TRBJ1-1, is NAGVMQNPRHLVRRRGQEARLRCSPMKGHSHVYWYRQLPEEGLKFMVYLQKENIIDESGMPKERFSAEFPKEGPSILRIQQVVRGDSAAYFCASSPGATRDTEAFFGQGTRLTVV.

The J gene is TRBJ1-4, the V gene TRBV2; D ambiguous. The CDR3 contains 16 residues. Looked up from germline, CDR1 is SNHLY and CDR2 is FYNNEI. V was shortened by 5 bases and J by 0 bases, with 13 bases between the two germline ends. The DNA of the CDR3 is TGTGCCAGCAGTCCCCGCGCGAGTGCAACTAATGAAAAACTGTTTTTT. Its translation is CASSPRASATNEKLFF.

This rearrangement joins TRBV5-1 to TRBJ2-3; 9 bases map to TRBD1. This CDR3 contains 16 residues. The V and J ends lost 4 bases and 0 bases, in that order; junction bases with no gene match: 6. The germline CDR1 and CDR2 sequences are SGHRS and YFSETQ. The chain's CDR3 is CASSLGGTGSTDTQYF. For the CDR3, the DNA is TGCGCCAGCAGCCTGGGCGGGACAGGGAGCACAGATACGCAGTATTTT.

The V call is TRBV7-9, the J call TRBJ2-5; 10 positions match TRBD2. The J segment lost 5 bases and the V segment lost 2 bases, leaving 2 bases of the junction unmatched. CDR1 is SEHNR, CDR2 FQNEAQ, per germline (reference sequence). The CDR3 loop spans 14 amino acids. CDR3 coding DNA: TGTGCCAGCAGCTTAACGGGACTAGCGGAGACCCAGTACTTC. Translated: CASSLTGLAETQYF.

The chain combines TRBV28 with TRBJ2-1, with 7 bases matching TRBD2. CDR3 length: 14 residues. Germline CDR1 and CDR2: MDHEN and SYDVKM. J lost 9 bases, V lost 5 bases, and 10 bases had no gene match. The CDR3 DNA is TGTGCCAGCAGTATCTACGGACTAGTCGGTGAGCAGTTCTTC. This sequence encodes CASSIYGLVGEQFF.

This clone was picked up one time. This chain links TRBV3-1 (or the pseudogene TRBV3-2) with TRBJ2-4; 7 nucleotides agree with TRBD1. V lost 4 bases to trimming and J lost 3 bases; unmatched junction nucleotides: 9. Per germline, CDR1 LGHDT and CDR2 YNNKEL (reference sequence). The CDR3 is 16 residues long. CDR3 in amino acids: CASSPFRTGGKNIQYF. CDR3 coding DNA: TGTGCCAGCAGCCCCTTCAGGACAGGCGGCAAAAACATTCAGTACTTC.

The CDR3 DNA is TGTGCCAGCAGTTCCTCTAGCGGGTGGAGCACAGATACGCAGTATTTT. This sequence encodes CASSSSSGWSTDTQYF. The chain has TRBV6-5 and TRBJ2-3; TRBD2 agrees at 8 bases. CDR3 length: 16 amino acids. The trim removed 4 bases at V and 0 bases at J, leaving 6 bases unmatched. Germline V lookup: CDR1 MNHEY, CDR2 SVGAGI.

For the CDR3, the DNA is TGTGCCAGCAGCTCTAGAGGGCCCGAGACCCAGTACTTC. As protein: CASSSRGPETQYF. V usage is TRBV7-9 and J usage is TRBJ2-5, with D tentatively TRBD2 (5 bases). The CDR3 sequence is 13 residues long. The V gene lost 4 bases and the J gene lost 5 bases, with 11 bases spanning the gap. Germline lookup yields CDR1 SEHNR and CDR2 FQNEAQ (reference sequence).

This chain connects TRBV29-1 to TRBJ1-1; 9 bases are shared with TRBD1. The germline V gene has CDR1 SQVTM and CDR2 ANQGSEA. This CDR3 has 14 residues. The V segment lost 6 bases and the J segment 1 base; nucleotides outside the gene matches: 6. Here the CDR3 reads CSVEDRGPNTEAFF. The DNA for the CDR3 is TGCAGCGTGGAGGACAGGGGCCCGAACACTGAAGCTTTCTTT.

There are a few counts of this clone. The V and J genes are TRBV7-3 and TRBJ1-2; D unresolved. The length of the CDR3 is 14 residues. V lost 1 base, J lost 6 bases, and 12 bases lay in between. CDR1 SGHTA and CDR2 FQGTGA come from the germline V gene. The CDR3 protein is CASSLRPAPDGYTF. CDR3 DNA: TGTGCCAGCAGCTTAAGGCCCGCTCCAGATGGCTACACCTTC.

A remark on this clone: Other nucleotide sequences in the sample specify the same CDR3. The CDR3 DNA is TGTGCCAGCAGCCCTCAGGGGGTCAGCAATCAGCCCCAGCATTTT. This sequence encodes CASSPQGVSNQPQHF. The chain has TRBV7-2 and TRBJ1-5; the match to TRBD1 covers 7 bases. The CDR3 sequence is 15 residues long. The J segment lost 1 base and the V segment lost 5 bases, leaving 5 bases of the junction unmatched. Germline CDR1 reads SGHTA; CDR2 reads FQGNSA.

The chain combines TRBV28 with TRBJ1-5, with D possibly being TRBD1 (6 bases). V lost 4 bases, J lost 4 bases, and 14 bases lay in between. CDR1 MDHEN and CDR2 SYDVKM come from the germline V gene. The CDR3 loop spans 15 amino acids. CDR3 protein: CASSSLTGSNQPQHF. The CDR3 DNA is TGTGCCAGCAGTTCCCTGACAGGCTCGAATCAGCCCCAGCATTTT.

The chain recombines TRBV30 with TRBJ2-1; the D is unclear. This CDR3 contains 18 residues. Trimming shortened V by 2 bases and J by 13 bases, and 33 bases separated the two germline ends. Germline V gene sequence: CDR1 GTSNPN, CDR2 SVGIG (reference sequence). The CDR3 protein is CAWSMTTGWFGGFLGQFF. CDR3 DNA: TGTGCCTGGAGTATGACAACTGGGTGGTTTGGTGGCTTCCTTGGACAGTTCTTC.